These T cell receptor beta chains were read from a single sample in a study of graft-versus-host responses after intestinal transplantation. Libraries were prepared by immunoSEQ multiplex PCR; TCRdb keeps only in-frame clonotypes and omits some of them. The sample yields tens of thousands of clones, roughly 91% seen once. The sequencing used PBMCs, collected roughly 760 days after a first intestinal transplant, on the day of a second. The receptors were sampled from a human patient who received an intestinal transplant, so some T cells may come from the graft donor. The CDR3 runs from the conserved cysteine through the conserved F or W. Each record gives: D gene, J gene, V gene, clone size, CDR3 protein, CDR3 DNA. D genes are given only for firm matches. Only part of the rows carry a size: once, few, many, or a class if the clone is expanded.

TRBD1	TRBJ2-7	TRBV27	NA	CASSWGTGDSYEQYF	TGTGCCAGCAGTTGGGGGACAGGGGACTCCTACGAGCAGTACTTC
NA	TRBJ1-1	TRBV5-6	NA	CASNFAPYSNTEAFF	TGTGCCAGCAACTTTGCCCCATACTCGAACACTGAAGCTTTCTTT
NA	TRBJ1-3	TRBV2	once	CASSEDLGAGNTIYF	TGTGCCAGCAGTGAAGATCTGGGGGCGGGAAACACCATATATTTT
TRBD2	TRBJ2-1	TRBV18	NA	CASSPPTGTSGYNEQFF	TGTGCCAGCTCACCACCTACCGGGACTAGCGGATACAATGAGCAGTTCTTC
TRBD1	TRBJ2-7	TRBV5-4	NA	CASSAPPGTGPYEQYF	TGTGCCAGCAGCGCGCCCCCCGGGACAGGGCCCTACGAGCAGTACTTC
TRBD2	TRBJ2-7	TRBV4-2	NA	CASSQELGLAGGEQYF	TGTGCCAGCAGCCAAGAATTGGGGCTAGCGGGAGGAGAGCAGTACTTC
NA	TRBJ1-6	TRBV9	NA	CASSVQPGRVNNSPLHF	TGTGCCAGCAGCGTACAACCAGGACGGGTAAATAATTCACCCCTCCACTTT
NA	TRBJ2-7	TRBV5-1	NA	CASSLGTLMGYEQYF	TGCGCCAGCAGCTTGGGGACTTTAATGGGCTACGAGCAGTACTTC
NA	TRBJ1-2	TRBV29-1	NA	CSVDLGGYGYTF	TGCAGCGTTGATCTGGGGGGGTATGGCTACACCTTC
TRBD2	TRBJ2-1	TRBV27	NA	CASSSPGTSAFNEQFF	TGTGCCAGCAGCTCGCCCGGGACTAGCGCTTTCAATGAGCAGTTCTTC
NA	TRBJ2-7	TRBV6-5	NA	CASSPGQNYEQYF	TGTGCCAGCTCCCCGGGACAAAACTACGAGCAGTACTTC
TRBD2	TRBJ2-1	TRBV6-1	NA	CASSAGTSGTNEQFF	TGTGCCAGCAGCGCCGGGACTAGCGGGACCAATGAGCAGTTCTTC
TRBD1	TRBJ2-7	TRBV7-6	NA	CASSQRDSSYEQYF	TGTGCCAGCAGCCAACGGGACAGCTCCTACGAGCAGTACTTC
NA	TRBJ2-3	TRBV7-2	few	CASSLVGDIDTDTQYF	TGTGCCAGCAGCTTAGTAGGGGACATCGATACAGATACGCAGTATTTT
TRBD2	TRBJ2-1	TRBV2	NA	CASSEARSGRFGEQFF	TGTGCCAGCAGTGAAGCGCGGAGCGGGAGGTTTGGTGAGCAGTTCTTC